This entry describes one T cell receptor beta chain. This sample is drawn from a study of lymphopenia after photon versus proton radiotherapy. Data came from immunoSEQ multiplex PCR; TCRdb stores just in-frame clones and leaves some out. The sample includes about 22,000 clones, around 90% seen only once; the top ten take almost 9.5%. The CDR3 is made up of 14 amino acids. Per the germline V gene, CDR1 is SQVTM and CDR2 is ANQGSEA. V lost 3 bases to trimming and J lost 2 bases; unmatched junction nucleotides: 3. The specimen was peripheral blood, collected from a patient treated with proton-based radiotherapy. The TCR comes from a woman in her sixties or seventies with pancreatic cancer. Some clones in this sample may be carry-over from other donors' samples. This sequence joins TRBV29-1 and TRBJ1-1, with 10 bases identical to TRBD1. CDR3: CSVDQTGGNTEAFF. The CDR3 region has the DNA TGCAGCGTTGACCAGACAGGGGGCAACACTGAAGCTTTCTTT.